These 6 T cell receptor delta chains originate from one sample sequenced in a study of Vδ1+ human thymocytes. Study-wide results and caveats: Thymic TRG and TRD repertoires appeared highly polyclonal, with Gaussian CDR3 length distributions.

Antigens for these TCRs are unknown. RNA was extracted from the cells and then reverse transcribed. Multiplex PCR used pooled V-gene forward primers and a constant-region reverse primer to amplify CDR3s. TCRdb reapplied CATT to the multiplex PCR reads. Of roughly 56,000 delta-chain clones listed, over 12% are singletons. Sequencing used Vdelta1+ gamma-delta thymocytes from the thymus. The sample's subset: FACS-sorted CD3+ TCRalphabeta- TCRVdelta1+ TCRVdelta2- thymocytes. All receptors come from a girl less than two years old who had congenital heart surgery.

This clone was counted between two and nine times. Because the CDR3's place on the DNA is in doubt, the DNA is left out and the CDR3 is given as listed by TCRdb. V is TRAV29/DV5 and J is TRDJ1; TRDD3, the table's D call, was not compared with the DNA. Including both end residues, the CDR3 is 26 amino acids long. Germline loops: CDR1 NSMFDY, CDR2 ISSIKDK. The CDR3: CSVLLCSNIFPTSYWGMRMSTDKLIF.

This clone has only a few counts. This rearrangement joins TRDV1 to TRDJ1; 12 positions match TRDD3. From germline, CDR1 is TSWWSYY and CDR2 QGS. The CDR3 is 19 amino acids. V was clipped by 4 bases and J by 0 bases; unmatched bases: 12. CDR3 sequence reads: CALGGHPGGYGRYTDKLIF. Written as DNA, the CDR3 is TGTGCTCTTGGGGGACACCCTGGGGGATACGGGCGCTACACCGATAAACTCATCTTT.

This clone was seen more than once but under ten times. The chain carries TRAV29/DV5 and TRDJ1, with 7 bases matching TRDD3. The trim removed 0 bases at V and 3 bases at J, leaving 8 bases unmatched. This CDR3 spans 15 amino acids. The germline V gene encodes CDR1 NSMFDY and CDR2 ISSIKDK. The CDR3 reads CAASAIFGIPDKLIF. In nucleotides, the CDR3 is TGTGCAGCAAGCGCAATCTTCGGGATACCCGATAAACTCATCTTT.

This chain joins TRDV1 and TRDJ1; the match to TRDD3 covers 11 bases. V dropped 8 bases and J dropped 6; count of bases not matched to a gene: 20. There are 18 residues in the CDR3. Germline values: CDR1 TSWWSYY, CDR2 QGS. The CDR3, as DNA: TGTGCTCTTCTTCCCGCGCCGGTTCTGGGGGATACTCCCAATAAACTCATCTTT. Translated: CALLPAPVLGDTPNKLIF.

This clone was recorded a few times. The chain has TRDV2 and TRDJ1; 8 bases map to TRDD3. V was clipped by 0 bases and J by 1 base; unmatched bases: 6. The CDR3 spans 16 residues. Germline V CDR1 and CDR2: GEAIGNYY, EKD. This CDR3 reads CACDTLAGGLTDKLIF. Written as DNA, the CDR3 is TGTGCCTGTGACACCTTGGCTGGGGGACTCACCGATAAACTCATCTTT.

The V and J genes are TRDV1 and TRDJ1; 8 positions agree with TRDD3. Germline CDR1 TSWWSYY, CDR2 QGS. After removal of 0 bases from V and 0 bases from J, the junction contained 18 bases not matched to a gene. This CDR3 region has 21 residues. DNA for the CDR3: TGTGCTCTTGGGGAACTTCCAAAAACTTCCTCTGGGGGAAGGTACACCGATAAACTCATCTTT. It yields the protein CALGELPKTSSGGRYTDKLIF.